Each of the 25 T cell receptor beta chains below was sequenced from the same sample in a study of persistence of HIV-infected CD4 T cells. Sequencing used immunoSEQ version 4 in survey mode. Assay: immunoSEQ multiplex PCR; the TCRdb copy retains only in-frame clones and omits some. The table lists some 49,000 clones, 85% to 90% of them singletons, with 2.5% to 4% in the top ten. Their specific antigens are unknown. This nonspecific control used anti-CD3/anti-CD28 bead stimulation of CD4+ T cells. Responding CD4+ T cells were sorted by upregulation of both CD40 ligand and CD69. This specimen consisted of CD4+ T cells sorted from PBMCs after roughly 17-hour stimulation, obtained from a patient who received antiretroviral therapy. The receptors here all came from an adult woman with HIV who was CMV-seropositive.

V usage is TRBV18 and J usage is TRBJ1-5; no firm D call. Germline CDR1 reads KGHSH; CDR2 reads LQKENI. The CDR3 is 14 residues long. Trimming removed 4 bases at V and 3 bases at J, with 10 bases between. The CDR3 coding sequence is TGTGCCAGCTCACAGGACCAGTACAATCAGCCCCAGCATTTT. It specifies CASSQDQYNQPQHF.

The rearrangement joins TRBV18 to TRBJ1-1; D not resolved. Trimming removed 6 bases at V and 4 bases at J, with 12 bases between. This CDR3 contains 13 residues. Germline loops: CDR1 KGHSH, CDR2 LQKENI. CDR3 loop: CASSSSRSTEAFF. CDR3 nucleotides: TGTGCCAGCTCGTCGAGTCGGAGCACTGAAGCTTTCTTT.

The chain employs TRBV10-3 and TRBJ1-2; TRBD1 matches at 10 bases. Germline CDR1 reads ENHRY; CDR2 reads SYGVKD. The ends lost 0 bases at V and 2 bases at J; junction bases unmatched: 3. The CDR3 covers 16 residues. The CDR3, as DNA: TGTGCCATCAGTGAGTCGCCGGGACAGGGGAACTATGGCTACACCTTC. It encodes CAISESPGQGNYGYTF.

The gene calls are TRBV14 and TRBJ1-4; no clear D gene. V lost 1 base and J 3 bases, leaving 9 bases between the germline ends. CDR1 and CDR2 (germline): SGHDN, FVKESK. The CDR3 has 15 residues. The CDR3 DNA is TGTGCCAGCAGCCAAGGGATGCGGTCTAATGAAAAACTGTTTTTT. It encodes CASSQGMRSNEKLFF.

The CDR3 nucleotides are TGTGCCAGCAGCTGGACGTCCGCCGTGCCAGAGACCCAGTACTTC. Translated, it gives CASSWTSAVPETQYF. The rearrangement uses TRBV5-5 and TRBJ2-5, with D hard to call. The CDR3 length is 15 residues. V lost 3 bases and J 4 bases, leaving 16 bases between the germline ends. Per the germline V gene, CDR1 is SGHKS and CDR2 is YYEKEE (reference sequence).

The genes are TRBV28 and TRBJ1-6; D is ambiguous. The CDR3 sequence is 11 residues long. From germline, CDR1 is MDHEN and CDR2 SYDVKM. V lost 3 bases to trimming and J lost 6 bases, with 0 bases between them. The CDR3 spells CASSFNSPLHF. In nucleotides, the CDR3 is TGTGCCAGCAGTTTTAATTCACCCCTCCACTTT. The full variable domain, with the rest looked up from reference TRBV28 and TRBJ1-6, is DVKVTQSSRYLVKRTGEKVFLECVQDMDHENMFWYRQDPGLGLRLIYFSYDVKMKEKGDIPEGYSVSREKKERFSLILESASTNQTSMYLCASSFNSPLHFGNGTRLTVT.

This chain links TRBV30 with TRBJ2-2; TRBD1 matches at 8 bases. Germline values: CDR1 GTSNPN, CDR2 SVGIG (reference sequence). V shed 3 bases, J shed 8 bases, and the junction held 11 bases outside the gene matches. The CDR3 length is 15 residues. Written as DNA, the CDR3 is TGTGCCTGGAGACCTACAACAGGGGGGAGGGGGGAGCTGTTTTTT. Protein sequence: CAWRPTTGGRGELFF.

The CDR3 sequence: CASSQVSRSYNEQFF. The CDR3 nucleotides are TGCGCCAGCAGCCAAGTCTCTCGGTCTTACAATGAGCAGTTCTTC. V usage is TRBV4-1 and J usage is TRBJ2-1; D is uncertain. Germline CDR1 and CDR2: MGHRA and YSYEKL. The V end was cut by 1 base, the J end by 4 bases, with 11 bases between. This CDR3 is built from 15 residues.

CDR3 DNA sequence: TGTGCCAGCTCACCATCCGCGGGACAGGGGCCCTACGAGCAGTACTTC. Its translation: CASSPSAGQGPYEQYF. This chain connects TRBV18 to TRBJ2-7; 10 nucleotides agree with TRBD1. This CDR3 spans 16 amino acids. Germline V gene data show CDR1 as KGHSH and CDR2 as LQKENI. Trimming cost V 2 bases and J 2 bases; bases outside gene matches: 6.

This chain connects TRBV27 to TRBJ2-3; TRBD1 aligns across 7 bases. J was trimmed by 6 bases and V by 5 bases; bases with no gene match: 14. The CDR3 consists of 16 residues. Germline CDR1 is MNHEY and CDR2 is SMNVEV (reference sequence). The CDR3 nucleotides are TGTGCCAGCAGTCCCCCCGGCAGGGGGTTTAAGGATACGCAGTATTTT. Encoded protein: CASSPPGRGFKDTQYF.

The rearrangement joins TRBV3-1 (or the pseudogene TRBV3-2) to TRBJ2-1, with 12 bases that match TRBD2. Germline loops: CDR1 LGHDT, CDR2 YNNKEL (reference sequence). The CDR3 has 12 residues. Trimming at V came to 3 bases and at J to 12 bases, leaving 0 bases not matched to a gene. CDR3 DNA sequence: TGTGCCAGCAGCCAGGGACTAGCGGGGCAGTTCTTC. The encoded protein is CASSQGLAGQFF.

The chain couples TRBV11-3 to TRBJ2-6; weak D call: TRBD1 (7 bases). This CDR3 contains 17 residues. Trimming removed 5 bases at V and 0 bases at J, with 14 bases between. Germline-derived CDR1 and CDR2 are SGHNT and YENEEA. CDR3 DNA sequence: TGTGCCAGCAGCCCCCAGGGGGGCCTCTCTGGGGCCAACGTCCTGACTTTC. It yields the protein CASSPQGGLSGANVLTF.

A remark on this clone: One end of the junction fails to match germline, which may point to a read error. The chain joins TRBV10-3 to TRBJ1-2, with TRBD1 as a possible D gene (5 bases). The length of the CDR3 is 14 residues. The germline V gene has CDR1 ENHRY and CDR2 SYGVKD. In nucleotides, the CDR3 is TGTGCCATCAATGAGGTCGGGGGTAACTATGGCTACACCTTC. As protein: CAINEVGGNYGYTF.

This clone appeared a single time. The chain links TRBV19 to TRBJ1-4, with D hard to call. Germline V gene data show CDR1 as LNHDA and CDR2 as SQIVND (reference sequence). Trimming took 6 bases from V and 8 from J, leaving 10 bases between them. The CDR3 is 12 residues long. CDR3 sequence: CASSPNAEKLFF. The CDR3 coding sequence is TGTGCCAGTAGCCCTAATGCCGAAAAACTGTTTTTT. Based on the CDR3 plus reference TRBV19 and TRBJ1-4, the full variable domain is DGGITQSPKYLFRKEGQNVTLSCEQNLNHDAMYWYRQDPGQGLRLIYYSQIVNDFQKGDIAEGYSVSREKKESFPLTVTSAQKNPTAFYLCASSPNAEKLFFGSGTQLSVL.

V is TRBV19 and J is TRBJ1-1; D is perhaps TRBD1 (6 bases). The CDR3 is 16 amino acids. CDR1 is LNHDA and CDR2 is SQIVND in the germline V gene (reference sequence). The V and J ends lost 5 bases and 6 bases respectively, with 22 bases between them. The CDR3, as DNA: TGTGCCAGTAGTGCAAGGGGGGTTCAAGGGCCCTCTGAAGCTTTCTTT. Its protein is CASSARGVQGPSEAFF.

This clone was recorded only once. The rearrangement joins TRBV5-1 to TRBJ2-5, with TRBD2 identical over 13 bases. CDR3 length: 15 amino acids. Germline V gene sequence: CDR1 SGHRS, CDR2 YFSETQ. V was pared by 6 bases and J by 5 bases, with 7 bases of the junction left unmatched. The CDR3 loop reads CASNGLAGAGETQYF. In DNA form, the CDR3 reads TGCGCCAGCAACGGACTAGCGGGAGCTGGGGAGACCCAGTACTTC.

This chain connects TRBV5-4 to TRBJ1-3; D call uncertain. Trimming removed 3 bases at V and 2 bases at J, with 15 bases between. CDR1 and CDR2 (germline): SGHNT, YYREEE (reference sequence). The CDR3 is 16 residues long. The CDR3 spells CASSSTAGPAGNTIYF. DNA of the CDR3: TGTGCCAGCAGCTCGACTGCCGGGCCCGCTGGAAACACCATATATTTT.

The rearrangement joins TRBV5-4 to TRBJ1-4; tentative D call: TRBD1 (5 bases). Per germline, CDR1 SGHNT and CDR2 YYREEE (reference sequence). The CDR3 contains 16 residues. V lost 2 bases and J lost 3, with 14 bases in between. CDR3 DNA: TGTGCCAGCAGCTTCGGGGGGAGTAGGCCTAATGAAAAACTGTTTTTT. This sequence encodes CASSFGGSRPNEKLFF.

The chain combines TRBV27 with TRBJ1-3; D uncertain. V was trimmed by 7 bases and J by 0 bases, leaving 19 bases between them. There are 17 residues in the CDR3. The V gene's germline CDR1 is MNHEY and CDR2 SMNVEV (reference sequence). The CDR3 reads CASTLGQLDSSGNTIYF. Written as DNA, the CDR3 is TGTGCCAGCACCCTAGGGCAGTTGGACTCCTCTGGAAACACCATATATTTT.

The J gene is TRBJ1-5, the V gene TRBV9, with D possibly being TRBD1 (5 bases). V lost 0 bases and J 6 bases, leaving 13 bases between the germline ends. The germline V gene has CDR1 SGDLS and CDR2 YYNGEE. The CDR3 covers 15 residues. The CDR3 coding sequence is TGTGCCAGCAGCGTAGATCCGGGGCAAGGTCAGCCCCAGCATTTT. Encoded protein: CASSVDPGQGQPQHF.

The chain couples TRBV2 to TRBJ2-7; D is ambiguous. This CDR3 has 11 amino acids. V gave up 2 bases and J gave up 8 bases, with 7 bases separating them. The germline gives CDR1 SNHLY, CDR2 FYNNEI. The CDR3 DNA follows: TGTGCCAGCAGTGAAAGCTCCCAGCAGTACTTC. Encoded protein: CASSESSQQYF.

The chain combines TRBV5-6 with TRBJ2-2, with D possibly TRBD1 on 6 matching bases. The CDR3 is 15 amino acids. Germline V gene sequence: CDR1 SGHDT, CDR2 YYEEEE. Trimming cost V 1 base and J 6 bases, with 13 bases left between them. The CDR3 loop reads CASSLTQGLSGELFF. The CDR3 bases are TGTGCCAGCAGCTTGACCCAGGGGCTATCCGGGGAGCTGTTTTTT.

The chain joins TRBV28 to TRBJ2-7; tentatively, D is TRBD1 or TRBD2 (7 bases each). CDR1 is MDHEN, CDR2 SYDVKM, per germline. V was shortened by 2 bases and J by 1 base, with 9 bases between the two germline ends. The CDR3 runs 14 residues. CDR3 residues: CASSLQGGSYEQYF. The DNA of the CDR3 is TGTGCCAGCAGTTTACAGGGGGGGTCCTACGAGCAGTACTTC.

The V gene is TRBV7-6, the J gene TRBJ2-1; 11 bases are shared with TRBD2. V shed 5 bases and J 4 bases; nucleotides not matched to a gene: 7. This CDR3 is built from 16 residues. From germline, CDR1 is SGHVS and CDR2 FNYEAQ. CDR3 residues: CASSPASGGLYNEQFF. As DNA, the CDR3 is TGTGCCAGCAGCCCAGCTAGCGGGGGGTTATACAATGAGCAGTTCTTC.

The rearrangement uses TRBV29-1 and TRBJ2-7, with 8 nucleotides matching TRBD1. The germline gives CDR1 SQVTM, CDR2 ANQGSEA. CDR3 size: 12 residues. V dropped 1 base and J dropped 7; count of bases not matched to a gene: 3. The CDR3 sequence is CSVEGDRTEQYF. The DNA of the CDR3 is TGCAGCGTTGAAGGGGACAGGACTGAGCAGTACTTC.